The 14 T cell receptor beta chains presented below share a single source sample, sequenced in a study of blood T cell repertoires in COVID-19. The protocol was immunoSEQ multiplex PCR, while the TCRdb copy is restricted to in-frame clones and leaves out a portion. Altogether approximately 170,000 clones are present, about 87% being singletons, with the ten largest covering 2.5% to 3%. What was sequenced was peripheral blood. Receptors originate from a woman over 75 with COVID-19, enrolled during active disease.

J is TRBJ2-2 and V is TRBV18, with 7 positions matching TRBD1. Germline assignment: CDR1 KGHSH and CDR2 LQKENI. J lost 4 bases, V lost 6 bases, and 14 bases had no gene match. The CDR3 contains 17 residues. The CDR3 spells CASSHLPDRVLTGELFF. The CDR3, as DNA: TGTGCCAGCTCCCACCTTCCTGACAGGGTTCTCACCGGGGAGCTGTTTTTT. The full variable domain, in which reference TRBV18 and TRBJ2-2 provide the parts outside the CDR3, is NAGVMQNPRHLVRRRGQEARLRCSPMKGHSHVYWYRQLPEEGLKFMVYLQKENIIDESGMPKERFSAEFPKEGPSILRIQQVVRGDSAAYFCASSHLPDRVLTGELFFGEGSRLTVL.

The chain employs TRBV11-3 and TRBJ2-7; the match to TRBD2 covers 7 bases. The V gene's germline CDR1 is SGHNT and CDR2 YENEEA. The length of the CDR3 is 16 residues. Unmatched junction bases numbered 10, after V lost 5 bases and J lost 0 bases. The DNA of the CDR3 is TGTGCCAGCAGCCCGGGGCAGCAGCGGGGCTCCTACGAGCAGTACTTC. Residues: CASSPGQQRGSYEQYF.

The chain uses TRBV5-5 and TRBJ1-5; the D is unclear. The CDR3 extends over 13 amino acids. V lost 4 bases to trimming and J lost 3 bases, with 8 bases between them. Germline V gene lookup returns CDR1 SGHKS and CDR2 YYEKEE (reference sequence). The CDR3 loop reads CASSGEFNQPQHF. The DNA of the CDR3 is TGTGCCAGCAGCGGGGAGTTCAATCAGCCCCAGCATTTT.

This rearrangement joins TRBV2 to TRBJ1-5; 12 bases are a match to TRBD1. Trimming at V came to 6 bases and at J to 7 bases, leaving 7 bases not matched to a gene. CDR1 SNHLY and CDR2 FYNNEI come from the germline V gene. The CDR3 runs 15 residues. As DNA, the CDR3 is TGTGCCAGCAGCGCCGGGACAGGGGGCAGACAGCCCCAGCATTTT. Encoded protein: CASSAGTGGRQPQHF.

This clone was counted once. The V call is TRBV19, the J call TRBJ1-6, with D possibly TRBD1 on 6 matching bases. Germline values: CDR1 LNHDA, CDR2 SQIVND (reference sequence). V gave up 6 bases and J gave up 6 bases, with 15 bases separating them. This CDR3 region has 15 residues. The CDR3 sequence: CASRSQQGPNSPLHF. The CDR3 bases are TGTGCCAGTAGGAGCCAACAGGGACCTAATTCACCCCTCCACTTT. Supplemented by reference TRBV19 and TRBJ1-6, the full variable domain reads DGGITQSPKYLFRKEGQNVTLSCEQNLNHDAMYWYRQDPGQGLRLIYYSQIVNDFQKGDIAEGYSVSREKKESFPLTVTSAQKNPTAFYLCASRSQQGPNSPLHFGNGTRLTVT.

The chain uses TRBV2 and TRBJ2-7; no firm D call. CDR1 and CDR2 from the germline V gene are SNHLY and FYNNEI. There are 10 residues in the CDR3. Between the trimmed V and J ends, which lost 8 bases and 3 bases, there was a span of 5 bases. CDR3 sequence: CASRVYEQYF. CDR3 nucleotides: TGTGCCAGCCGGGTCTACGAGCAGTACTTC.

The DNA for the CDR3 is TGTGCCAGCAGCTTCCAACAGGAGTCCTACGAGCAGTACTTC. This encodes CASSFQQESYEQYF. The chain joins TRBV7-9 to TRBJ2-7; D possibly corresponds to TRBD1 (5 bases). V was pared by 3 bases and J by 1 base, with 10 bases between. This CDR3 comprises 14 residues. CDR1 is SEHNR and CDR2 is FQNEAQ in the germline V gene (reference sequence).

V gene TRBV11-2 combines with J gene TRBJ1-2; the D is unclear. This CDR3 has 14 residues. V lost 2 bases, J lost 4 bases, and 11 bases lay in between. Germline V CDR1 and CDR2: SGHAT, FQNNGV. This chain's CDR3 is CASSLSREIYGYTF. The CDR3 DNA is TGTGCCAGCAGCTTATCAAGGGAGATCTATGGCTACACCTTC. The whole variable domain, remainder taken from reference TRBV11-2 and TRBJ1-2, is EAGVAQSPRYKIIEKRQSVAFWCNPISGHATLYWYQQILGQGPKLLIQFQNNGVVDDSQLPKDRFSAERLKGVDSTLKIQPAKLEDSAVYLCASSLSREIYGYTFGSGTRLTVV.

The CDR3 protein is CASSSAFKGVSYNEQFF. CDR3 DNA sequence: TGTGCCAGCAGCTCAGCCTTTAAAGGGGTTTCATACAATGAGCAGTTCTTC. The chain has TRBV7-2 and TRBJ2-1; D perhaps matches TRBD1 (5 bases). CDR1 is SGHTA and CDR2 is FQGNSA in the germline V gene. The V gene lost 4 bases and the J gene lost 4 bases, with 20 bases spanning the gap. The CDR3 is made up of 17 amino acids.

In nucleotides, the CDR3 is TGTGCCAGTAGTCTGGAAGGAGGGCAGCCCCAGCATTTT. Translated, it gives CASSLEGGQPQHF. The chain uses TRBV19 and TRBJ1-5; D call uncertain. V was pared by 5 bases and J by 7 bases, with 12 bases between. CDR1 and CDR2 from the germline V gene are LNHDA and SQIVND (reference sequence). The CDR3 totals 13 residues.

The J gene is TRBJ2-7, the V gene TRBV19, with D tentatively TRBD2 (5 bases). Trimming took off 5 bases at V and 7 bases at J, with 12 bases between the two ends. This CDR3 region has 12 residues. From germline, CDR1 is LNHDA and CDR2 SQIVND (reference sequence). Here the CDR3 reads CASSPGFREQYF. CDR3 coding DNA: TGTGCCAGTAGTCCGGGGTTTCGAGAGCAGTACTTC.

This chain joins TRBV4-3 and TRBJ1-2; D gene uncertain. The CDR3 runs to 14 residues. V shed 0 bases and J shed 4 bases, with 9 bases lying between them. The germline gives CDR1 LGHNA, CDR2 YSLEER. CDR3 region: CASSQDSGFYGYTF. The CDR3 nucleotides are TGCGCCAGCAGCCAAGATTCAGGATTCTATGGCTACACCTTC.

This clone has just a few counts. CDR3 loop: CAARLTGSSYNSPLHF. CDR3 sequence (DNA): TGTGCCGCTCGCCTCACAGGGAGCTCCTATAATTCACCCCTCCACTTT. This rearrangement joins TRBV28 to TRBJ1-6; maybe TRBD1 (6 bases). This CDR3 region has 16 residues. Germline assignment: CDR1 MDHEN and CDR2 SYDVKM. The V and J ends lost 11 bases and 0 bases respectively, with 17 bases between them.

The chain is built from TRBV6-4 and TRBJ1-2; maybe TRBD1 (5 bases). Trimming cost V 3 bases and J 4 bases, with 9 bases left between them. Germline CDR1 is MRHNA and CDR2 is SNTAGT. The CDR3 is made up of 13 amino acids. The chain's CDR3 is CASSEGGSYGYTF. In DNA, the CDR3 is TGTGCCAGCAGTGAGGGGGGGAGCTATGGCTACACCTTC.